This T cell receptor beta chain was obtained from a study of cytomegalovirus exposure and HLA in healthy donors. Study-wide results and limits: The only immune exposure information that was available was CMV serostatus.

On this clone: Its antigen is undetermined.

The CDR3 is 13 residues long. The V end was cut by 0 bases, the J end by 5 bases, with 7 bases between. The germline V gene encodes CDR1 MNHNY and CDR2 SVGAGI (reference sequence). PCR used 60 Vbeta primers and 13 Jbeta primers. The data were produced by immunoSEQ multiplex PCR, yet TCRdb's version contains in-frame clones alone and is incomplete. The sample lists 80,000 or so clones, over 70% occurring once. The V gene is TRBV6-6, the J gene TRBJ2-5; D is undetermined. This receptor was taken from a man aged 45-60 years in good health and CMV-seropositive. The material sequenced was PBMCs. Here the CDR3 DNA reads TGTGCCAGCAGTTACTCGATTGCGGAGACCCAGTACTTC. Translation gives CASSYSIAETQYF.